Sequencing of this T cell receptor beta chain was carried out in a study of technical replicates of blood from several donors. This CDR3 contains 15 residues. Germline lookup yields CDR1 SGDLS and CDR2 YYNGEE. Germline trimming cut 7 bases from V and 8 bases from J; bases unmatched to any gene: 12. Data came from immunoSEQ multiplex PCR; TCRdb stores just in-frame clones and leaves some out. The data contain fewer than 95,000 clones, 94% of them singletons. The receptor was derived from a human donor in good health. The sample was T cells isolated from PBMCs. V usage is TRBV9 and J usage is TRBJ2-1; TRBD2 aligns across 10 bases. Here the CDR3 DNA reads TGTGCCAGCTCCCCCCTAGCGGGGGCCCCGCATGAGCAGTTCTTC. Its translation is CASSPLAGAPHEQFF. Drawing the rest from reference TRBV9 and TRBJ2-1, the complete variable domain is DSGVTQTPKHLITATGQRVTLRCSPRSGDLSVYWYQQSLDQGLQFLIQYYNGEERAKGNILERFSAQQFPDLHSELNLSSLELGDSALYFCASSPLAGAPHEQFFGPGTRLTVL.